This T cell receptor beta chain is from a study of neurological immune-mediated disorders. Study-wide results and caveats: In HTLV-1-associated myelopathy, TCR clonal expansion was greatest, and in multiple sclerosis it was least, below healthy controls.

The unsorted libraries were made from 2 million PBMCs kept at -80 C. This clonotype was found a few times. Its antigen is still unknown. TCRdb redid the calling of the 5' RACE reads with MiXCR, one entry per CDR3 protein. The sample consists of about 59,000 distinct CDR3 sequences, approximately 12% of them appearing once. Germline values: CDR1 LNHDA, CDR2 SQIVND (reference sequence). The CDR3 length is 15 residues. V lost 7 bases to trimming and J lost 0 bases; unmatched junction nucleotides: 7. The sequence derives from a woman in her fifties or sixties with HTLV-1-associated myelopathy (HAM/TSP). The chain links TRBV19 to TRBJ2-3, with 7 positions matching TRBD2. Sequenced: PBMCs. CDR3 region: CASITSASSTDTQYF. Here the CDR3 DNA reads TGTGCCAGTATCACTAGCGCCTCTAGCACAGATACGCAGTATTTT.